The 19 T cell receptor beta chains below were found in one sample sequenced in a study of shared clonotypes between healthy human individuals. Clones were sequenced by immunoSEQ multiplex PCR, and TCRdb holds only the in-frame ones, with some missing. Of 110,000 or so clones listed, around two thirds were seen once; the top ten hold around 24%. The sequencing sample was made of memory CD8+ T cells sorted from blood. As to subset: CD45RO+ cells pooled with CCR7-negative TemRA cells. The receptor source for this set is a young woman in good health.

This clone was seen a few times. The V and J genes are TRBV19 and TRBJ1-4, with D tentatively TRBD1 (5 bases). The CDR3 is made up of 12 amino acids. Germline values: CDR1 LNHDA, CDR2 SQIVND (reference sequence). Between the trimmed V and J ends, which lost 10 bases and 6 bases, there was a span of 12 bases. CDR3 nucleotide sequence: TGTGCCACTTCACAGGTGGATGAAAAACTGTTTTTT. Translation: CATSQVDEKLFF.

V and J are TRBV25-1 and TRBJ2-7, with TRBD2 matching over 7 bases. The CDR3 runs to 14 residues. V lost 6 bases and J lost 5; bases outside the gene matches: 10. Germline values: CDR1 MGHDK, CDR2 SYGVNS. CDR3: CASRGPGGSHEQYF. CDR3 nucleotides: TGTGCCAGCAGAGGTCCGGGAGGATCTCACGAGCAGTACTTC.

This chain joins TRBV15 and TRBJ2-1, with D perhaps TRBD2 (6 bases). Germline CDR1 is LNHNV and CDR2 is YYDKDF (reference sequence). The CDR3 totals 15 residues. The V end lost 5 bases, the J end lost 4 bases, and 15 bases lay between the germline ends. The CDR3 spells CATSLPGVTYNEQFF. As DNA, the CDR3 is TGTGCCACCAGCCTTCCGGGAGTCACGTACAATGAGCAGTTCTTC.

This clone was seen a handful of times. V usage is TRBV25-1 and J usage is TRBJ1-1; D perhaps matches TRBD1 (5 bases). Germline CDR1 and CDR2: MGHDK and SYGVNS. The CDR3 is made up of 15 amino acids. V shed 0 bases and J shed 6 bases, with 14 bases lying between them. This chain's CDR3 is CASSEYGGTLPEAFF. CDR3 sequence (DNA): TGTGCCAGCAGTGAATATGGGGGTACTCTGCCTGAAGCTTTCTTT.

The chain is built from TRBV19 and TRBJ2-2; a weak D match, TRBD1 (5 bases). The V gene lost 5 bases and the J gene lost 0 bases, with 19 bases spanning the gap. The CDR3 length is 18 residues. Germline-derived CDR1 and CDR2 are LNHDA and SQIVND (reference sequence). This chain's CDR3 is CASSPRQTDPANTGELFF. The CDR3 region has the DNA TGTGCCAGTAGTCCAAGACAGACGGACCCCGCGAACACCGGGGAGCTGTTTTTT.

The rearrangement joins TRBV27 to TRBJ2-1, with 7 bases matching TRBD2. The trim removed 3 bases at V and 8 bases at J, leaving 7 bases unmatched. The CDR3 spans 14 residues. CDR1 and CDR2 (germline): MNHEY, SMNVEV (reference sequence). CDR3 loop: CASSFFSGWDEQFF. CDR3 coding DNA: TGTGCCAGCAGTTTCTTTAGCGGGTGGGATGAGCAGTTCTTC.

The chain carries TRBV4-1 and TRBJ1-4; 8 bases match TRBD1. CDR3 size: 14 residues. Germline CDR1 and CDR2: MGHRA and YSYEKL. V shed 0 bases, J shed 11 bases, and the junction held 5 bases outside the gene matches. The CDR3 DNA sequence: TGCGCCAGCAGCCAAGAGGGACAGGTCGAGAAACTGTTTTTT. Translation: CASSQEGQVEKLFF.

The CDR3 bases are TGTGCCAGTAGTGTCGGACTAGCGGGAGAACGATACGAGCAGTACTTC. It yields the protein CASSVGLAGERYEQYF. The rearrangement joins TRBV19 to TRBJ2-7; 13 nucleotides align to TRBD2. From germline, CDR1 is LNHDA and CDR2 SQIVND (reference sequence). Trimming at V came to 5 bases and at J to 4 bases, leaving 8 bases not matched to a gene. The CDR3 loop spans 16 amino acids.

This clone was seen repeatedly, ten times or more. The chain joins TRBV19 to TRBJ2-1; TRBD2 might be the D (6 bases). Germline lookup yields CDR1 LNHDA and CDR2 SQIVND (reference sequence). The CDR3 is 12 residues long. V lost 5 bases and J 15 bases, leaving 17 bases between the germline ends. CDR3 amino acids: CASSSSSERRFF. The CDR3 nucleotides read TGTGCCAGTAGTTCTTCTAGCGAAAGGAGGTTCTTC.

The genes are TRBV4-2 and TRBJ1-4; no definite D call. The CDR3 sequence is 15 residues long. CDR1 is LGHNA, CDR2 YNFKEQ, per germline. The germline V and J ends were trimmed by 4 bases and 7 bases, with 16 bases remaining between them. The CDR3 loop is CASSPRTVAGEKLFF. CDR3 DNA: TGTGCCAGCAGCCCGAGGACTGTTGCTGGTGAAAAACTGTTTTTT.

The V and J genes are TRBV7-8 and TRBJ2-5; 7 bases agree with TRBD1. The end of the DNA aligns better with TRBJ2-7, so the J call may be wrong. The CDR3 extends over 15 amino acids. Germline V gene sequence: CDR1 SGHVS, CDR2 FQNEAQ. The CDR3 coding sequence is TGTGCCAGCACCCCAAGACAGGGTCCCTCCTACGAGCAGTACTTC. Its translation is CASTPRQGPSYEQYF.

The chain is built from TRBV29-1 and TRBJ1-1; D unclear. V lost 4 bases and J lost 4, with 10 bases in between. The length of the CDR3 is 12 residues. Germline V gives CDR1 SQVTM, CDR2 ANQGSEA. For the CDR3, the DNA is TGCAGCGTTGTAAGGACGGGCACTGAAGCTTTCTTT. It yields the protein CSVVRTGTEAFF.

A few counts support this clone. The chain carries TRBV7-2 and TRBJ2-7, with 7 bases matching TRBD2. The CDR3 extends over 15 amino acids. CDR1 and CDR2 from the germline V gene are SGHTA and FQGNSA. V was clipped by 2 bases and J by 3 bases; unmatched bases: 7. The CDR3 protein is CASSLSSGPLYEQYF. CDR3 coding DNA: TGTGCCAGCAGCTTATCTAGCGGCCCTCTCTACGAGCAGTACTTC.

The chain employs TRBV5-6 and TRBJ2-5, with unresolved D. Germline-derived CDR1 and CDR2 are SGHDT and YYEEEE. There are 15 residues in the CDR3. With 4 bases removed from V and 4 bases from J, the gap between germline ends came to 17 bases. In nucleotides, the CDR3 is TGTGCCAGCAGCCCCTGGGCACTACCCGCAGAGACCCAGTACTTC. This codes for CASSPWALPAETQYF.

The chain joins TRBV11-2 to TRBJ1-5; no definite D call. Trimming left V 3 bases short and J 5 bases short, with 8 bases between. This CDR3 is built from 13 residues. Germline V gene data show CDR1 as SGHAT and CDR2 as FQNNGV. The CDR3: CASSFSEDQPQHF. The CDR3 DNA is TGTGCCAGCAGCTTCTCAGAGGATCAGCCCCAGCATTTT.

The chain combines TRBV30 with TRBJ1-4; D unresolved. V was pared by 2 bases and J by 4 bases, with 8 bases between. Germline CDR1 GTSNPN, CDR2 SVGIG (reference sequence). This CDR3 spans 13 amino acids. The DNA for the CDR3 is TGTGCCTGGAGTCCGCAGCGTAATGAAAAACTGTTTTTT. The encoded protein is CAWSPQRNEKLFF.

V and J are TRBV30 and TRBJ2-7, with a tentative D call TRBD2 (5 bases). The V end lost 0 bases, the J end lost 2 bases, and 8 bases lay between the germline ends. CDR1 GTSNPN and CDR2 SVGIG come from the germline V gene (reference sequence). The CDR3 totals 13 residues. The DNA for the CDR3 is TGTGCCTGGAGTGTGGGAGCAACCTACGAGCAGTACTTC. This translates into CAWSVGATYEQYF.

The rearrangement joins TRBV7-2 to TRBJ2-5; maybe TRBD1 (7 bases). The DNA end favors TRBJ2-7, so the J call may be wrong. CDR3 length: 14 residues. Germline V CDR1 and CDR2: SGHTA, FQGNSA. CDR3 region: CASSARGDSYEQYF. In DNA form, the CDR3 reads TGTGCCAGCAGCGCCAGGGGGGACTCCTACGAGCAGTACTTC.

The chain employs TRBV28 and TRBJ1-2; TRBD1 matches at 12 bases. Germline V lookup: CDR1 MDHEN, CDR2 SYDVKM. This CDR3 contains 19 residues. Trimming cost V 0 bases and J 3 bases; bases outside gene matches: 11. CDR3 nucleotide sequence: TGTGCCAGCAGTTTATGGAGGGGGACAGGGGGCGCTTCGGACTATGGCTACACCTTC. It translates to CASSLWRGTGGASDYGYTF.